This T cell receptor (beta chain) was identified during a study of metastatic and nonmetastatic thyroid tumors. Across the study: Across blood and tumor or nodule tissue, repertoires from malignant and benign thyroid patients were compared with one another. Findings and caveats of the study: It was reportedly found that TCR beta diversity was significantly higher in malignant thyroid tumors than in benign nodules, a difference seen in both blood and tumor samples.

In the original analysis: Clinicopathological groups of papillary thyroid cancer showed CDR3 differences that were used to build a distant-metastasis classifier. MiXCR was used by TCRdb to re-call the PCR reads. The V and J calls were not made by the authors but by TCRdb's processing. The data hold almost 4,000 clones, with 36% observed a single time. The CDR3 extends over 16 amino acids. In germline, CDR1 is MNHEY, CDR2 SVGEGT. With 2 bases removed from V and 5 bases from J, the gap between germline ends came to 16 bases. Thyroid surgery was performed in patients who had received no treatment beforehand. About this clone: What it recognizes is unknown.

V gene TRBV6-2 or TRBV6-3 combines with J gene TRBJ2-1, with no clear D. Sequencing was performed on tumor tissue. The sequence came from a female donor with papillary thyroid cancer or a benign thyroid nodule (not recorded which). Some clones in this sample may be carry-over from other donors' samples. Written as DNA, the CDR3 is TGTGCCAGCAGTTACAGGCAGGCCCCCACAGACAATGAGCAGTTCTTC. Translated, it gives CASSYRQAPTDNEQFF.